This TCR beta chain was identified during a study of follicular helper T cells after annual influenza vaccination. V was cut by 2 bases and J by 0 bases, with 16 bases left in between. The CDR3 consists of 17 residues. Germline CDR1 and CDR2: KGHSH and LQKENI. Of note for this clone: Its antigen remains unidentified.

Using immunoSEQ multiplex PCR, the repertoire was profiled, and TCRdb retains in-frame clones only, with some absent. Counted here are some 15,000 clones, approximately 85% occurring once; the ten biggest clones make up roughly 0.28%. Whole-study findings and limits: ICOS+CD38+ cTfh clonality change tracked circulating plasmablast frequency change. Undersampling of the much larger non-cTfh compartments could not be excluded for influenza clone enrichment.

Noted time point: 2014-2015 season, pre-vaccination. The TCR sequence derives from an adult who received the influenza vaccine. The sequencing here drew on CXCR5- memory CD4+ T cells sorted from blood, taken on the day of influenza vaccination. The V call is TRBV18, the J call TRBJ2-5, with D perhaps TRBD1 (6 bases). The CDR3 bases are TGTGCCAGCTCACCAGGGGGCACGTCCCTGTACCAAGAGACCCAGTACTTC. Amino acids: CASSPGGTSLYQETQYF. The full variable domain, with the rest looked up from reference TRBV18 and TRBJ2-5, is NAGVMQNPRHLVRRRGQEARLRCSPMKGHSHVYWYRQLPEEGLKFMVYLQKENIIDESGMPKERFSAEFPKEGPSILRIQQVVRGDSAAYFCASSPGGTSLYQETQYFGPGTRLLVL.